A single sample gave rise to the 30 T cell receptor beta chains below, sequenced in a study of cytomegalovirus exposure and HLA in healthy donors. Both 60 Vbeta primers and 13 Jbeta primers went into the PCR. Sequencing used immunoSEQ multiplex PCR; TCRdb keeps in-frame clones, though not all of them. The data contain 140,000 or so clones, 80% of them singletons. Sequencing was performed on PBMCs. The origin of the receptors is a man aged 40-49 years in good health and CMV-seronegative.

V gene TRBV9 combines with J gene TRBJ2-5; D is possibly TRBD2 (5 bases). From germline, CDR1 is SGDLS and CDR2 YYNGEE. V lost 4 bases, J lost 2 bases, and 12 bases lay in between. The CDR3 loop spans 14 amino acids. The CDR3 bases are TGTGCCAGCAGCCCAGAGGGCGGGCAAGAGACCCAGTACTTC. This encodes CASSPEGGQETQYF.

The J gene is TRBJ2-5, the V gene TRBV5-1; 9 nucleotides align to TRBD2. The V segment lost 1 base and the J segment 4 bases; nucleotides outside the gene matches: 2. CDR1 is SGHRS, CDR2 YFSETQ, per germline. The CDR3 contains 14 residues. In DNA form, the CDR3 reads TGCGCCAGCAGCTTGTTGACTAGCGGAGAGACCCAGTACTTC. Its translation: CASSLLTSGETQYF.

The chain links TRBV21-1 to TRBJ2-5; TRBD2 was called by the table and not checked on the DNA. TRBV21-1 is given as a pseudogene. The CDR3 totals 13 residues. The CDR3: CASSKARSETQYF. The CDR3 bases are TGTGCCAGCAGCAAAGCCCGTTCGGAGACCCAGTACTTC.

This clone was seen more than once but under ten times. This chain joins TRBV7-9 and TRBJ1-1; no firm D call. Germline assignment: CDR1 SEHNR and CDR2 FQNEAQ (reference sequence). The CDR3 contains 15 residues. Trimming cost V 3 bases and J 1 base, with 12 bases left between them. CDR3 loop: CASSFKDTWNTEAFF. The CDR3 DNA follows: TGTGCCAGCAGCTTTAAAGACACCTGGAACACTGAAGCTTTCTTT.

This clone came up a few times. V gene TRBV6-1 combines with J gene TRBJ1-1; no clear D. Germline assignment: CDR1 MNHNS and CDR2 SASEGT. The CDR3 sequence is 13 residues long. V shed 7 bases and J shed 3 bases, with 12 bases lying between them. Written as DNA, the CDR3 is TGTGCCAGCACCCGGAGTTCCCACACTGAAGCTTTCTTT. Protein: CASTRSSHTEAFF.

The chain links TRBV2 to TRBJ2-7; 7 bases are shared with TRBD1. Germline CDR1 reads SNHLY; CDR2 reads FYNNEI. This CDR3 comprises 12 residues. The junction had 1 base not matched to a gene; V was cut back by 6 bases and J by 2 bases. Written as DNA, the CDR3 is TGTGCCAGCAGAGGGGGCACCTACGAGCAGTACTTC. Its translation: CASRGGTYEQYF.

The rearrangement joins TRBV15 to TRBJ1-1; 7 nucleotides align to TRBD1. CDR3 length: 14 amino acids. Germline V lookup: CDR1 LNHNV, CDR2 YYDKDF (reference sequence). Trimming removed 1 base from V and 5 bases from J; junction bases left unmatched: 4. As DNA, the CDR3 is TGTGCCACCAGCAGAGTCCAGGGGGGAACTGAAGCTTTCTTT. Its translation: CATSRVQGGTEAFF. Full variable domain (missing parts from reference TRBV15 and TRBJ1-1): DAMVIQNPRYQVTQFGKPVTLSCSQTLNHNVMYWYQQKSSQAPKLLFHYYDKDFNNEADTPDNFQSRRPNTSFCFLDIRSPGLGDTAMYLCATSRVQGGTEAFFGQGTRLTVV.

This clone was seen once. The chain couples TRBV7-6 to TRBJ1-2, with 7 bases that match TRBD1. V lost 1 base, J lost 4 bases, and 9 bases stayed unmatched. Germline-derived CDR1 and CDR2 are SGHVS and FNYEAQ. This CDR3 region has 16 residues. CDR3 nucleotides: TGTGCCAGCAGCTTAGGAGAACAGGGGCTAGGCTATGGCTACACCTTC. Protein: CASSLGEQGLGYGYTF.

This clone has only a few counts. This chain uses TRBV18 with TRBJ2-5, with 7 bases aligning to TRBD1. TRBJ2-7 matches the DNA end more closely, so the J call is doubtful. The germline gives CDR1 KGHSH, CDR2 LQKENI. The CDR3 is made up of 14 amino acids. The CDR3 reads CASSPAIRGNEQYF. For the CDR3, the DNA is TGTGCCAGCTCACCAGCGATCAGGGGGAACGAGCAGTACTTC.

DNA of the CDR3: TGTGCCAGCTCACCAAGGATCCAGGGGGACCGGAATGCTTTCTTT. Its translation is CASSPRIQGDRNAFF. This rearrangement joins TRBV18 to TRBJ1-1; 7 nucleotides agree with TRBD1. Trimming at V came to 2 bases and at J to 11 bases, leaving 14 bases not matched to a gene. From germline, CDR1 is KGHSH and CDR2 LQKENI. CDR3 size: 15 residues. Full variable domain (rest looked up from reference TRBV18 and TRBJ1-1): NAGVMQNPRHLVRRRGQEARLRCSPMKGHSHVYWYRQLPEEGLKFMVYLQKENIIDESGMPKERFSAEFPKEGPSILRIQQVVRGDSAAYFCASSPRIQGDRNAFFGQGTRLTVV.

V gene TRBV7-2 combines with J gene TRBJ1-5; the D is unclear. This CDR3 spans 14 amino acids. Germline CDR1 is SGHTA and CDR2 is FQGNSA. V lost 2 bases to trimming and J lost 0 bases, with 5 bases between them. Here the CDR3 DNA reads TGTGCCAGCAGCTTAAGAGATAGCAATCAGCCCCAGCATTTT. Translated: CASSLRDSNQPQHF.

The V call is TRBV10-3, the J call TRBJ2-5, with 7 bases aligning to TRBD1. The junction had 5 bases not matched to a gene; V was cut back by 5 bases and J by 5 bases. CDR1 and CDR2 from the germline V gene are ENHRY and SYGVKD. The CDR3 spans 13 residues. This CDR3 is CAISWDSGETQYF. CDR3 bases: TGTGCCATCAGTTGGGACAGTGGCGAGACCCAGTACTTC.

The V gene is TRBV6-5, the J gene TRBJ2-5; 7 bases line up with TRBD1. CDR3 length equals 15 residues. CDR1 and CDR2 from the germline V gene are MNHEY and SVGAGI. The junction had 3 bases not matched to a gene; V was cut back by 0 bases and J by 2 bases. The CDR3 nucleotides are TGTGCCAGCAGTTACTCGGGCAGGGGGCAAGAGACCCAGTACTTC. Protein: CASSYSGRGQETQYF.

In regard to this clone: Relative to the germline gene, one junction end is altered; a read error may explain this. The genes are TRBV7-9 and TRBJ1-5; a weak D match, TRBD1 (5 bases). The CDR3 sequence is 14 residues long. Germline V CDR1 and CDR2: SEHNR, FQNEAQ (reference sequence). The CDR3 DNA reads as TGTGCCAGCAGTTTAGACAGATTCAATCAGCCCCAGCATTTT. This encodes CASSLDRFNQPQHF.

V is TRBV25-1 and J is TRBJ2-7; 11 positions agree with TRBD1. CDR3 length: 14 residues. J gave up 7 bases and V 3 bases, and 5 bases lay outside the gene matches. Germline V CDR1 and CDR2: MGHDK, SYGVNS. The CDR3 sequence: CASSEPDRGREQYF. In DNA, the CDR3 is TGTGCCAGCAGTGAGCCGGACAGGGGGCGGGAGCAGTACTTC.

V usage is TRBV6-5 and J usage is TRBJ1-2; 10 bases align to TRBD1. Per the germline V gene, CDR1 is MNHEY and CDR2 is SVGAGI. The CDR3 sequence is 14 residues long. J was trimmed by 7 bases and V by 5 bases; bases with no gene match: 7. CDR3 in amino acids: CASSRQGASSGYTF. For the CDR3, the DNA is TGTGCCAGCAGTCGACAGGGGGCTTCATCTGGCTACACCTTC.

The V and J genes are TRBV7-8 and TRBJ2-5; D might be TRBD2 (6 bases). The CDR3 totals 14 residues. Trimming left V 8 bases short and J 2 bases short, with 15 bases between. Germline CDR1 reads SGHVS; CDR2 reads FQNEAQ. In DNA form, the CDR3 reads TGTGCCAGCCGATCCGGGCGGGGACAAGAGACCCAGTACTTC. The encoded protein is CASRSGRGQETQYF.

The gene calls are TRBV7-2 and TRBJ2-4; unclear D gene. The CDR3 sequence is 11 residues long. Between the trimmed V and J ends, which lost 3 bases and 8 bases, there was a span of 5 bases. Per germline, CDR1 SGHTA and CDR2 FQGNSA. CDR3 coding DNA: TGTGCCAGCAGCTTCTTAGACATTCAGTACTTC. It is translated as CASSFLDIQYF.

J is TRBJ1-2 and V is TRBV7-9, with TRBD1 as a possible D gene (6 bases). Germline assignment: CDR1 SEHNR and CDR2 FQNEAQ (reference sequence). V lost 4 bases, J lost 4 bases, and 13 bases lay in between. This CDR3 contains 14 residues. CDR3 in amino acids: CASSSIRDTYGYTF. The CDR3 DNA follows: TGTGCCAGCAGCTCCATCCGGGACACCTATGGCTACACCTTC.

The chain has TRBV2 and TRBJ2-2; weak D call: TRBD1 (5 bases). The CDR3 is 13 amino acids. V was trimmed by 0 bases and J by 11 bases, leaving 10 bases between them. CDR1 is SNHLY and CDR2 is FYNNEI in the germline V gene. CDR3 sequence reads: CASSEATQGELFF. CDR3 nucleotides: TGTGCCAGCAGTGAAGCGACCCAGGGCGAGCTGTTTTTT.

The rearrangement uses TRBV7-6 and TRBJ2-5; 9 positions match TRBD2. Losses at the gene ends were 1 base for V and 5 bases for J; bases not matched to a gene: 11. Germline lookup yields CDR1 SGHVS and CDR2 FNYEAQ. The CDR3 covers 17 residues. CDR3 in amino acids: CASSLGIGGGAGETQYF. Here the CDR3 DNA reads TGTGCCAGCAGCTTAGGAATAGGCGGGGGGGCCGGTGAGACCCAGTACTTC.

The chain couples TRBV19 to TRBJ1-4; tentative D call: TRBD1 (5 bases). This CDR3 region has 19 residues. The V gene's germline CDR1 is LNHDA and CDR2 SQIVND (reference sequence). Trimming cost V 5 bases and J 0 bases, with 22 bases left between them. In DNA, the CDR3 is TGTGCCAGTAGTCCCTGGCGGGGCCGTGACTCTTCAACTAATGAAAAACTGTTTTTT. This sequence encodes CASSPWRGRDSSTNEKLFF.

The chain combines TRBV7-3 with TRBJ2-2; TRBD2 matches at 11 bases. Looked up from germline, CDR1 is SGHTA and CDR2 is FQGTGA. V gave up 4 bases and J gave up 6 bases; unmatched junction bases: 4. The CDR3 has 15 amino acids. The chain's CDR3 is CASSSLAGGAGELFF. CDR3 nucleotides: TGTGCCAGCAGCTCCCTAGCGGGGGGCGCCGGGGAGCTGTTTTTT.

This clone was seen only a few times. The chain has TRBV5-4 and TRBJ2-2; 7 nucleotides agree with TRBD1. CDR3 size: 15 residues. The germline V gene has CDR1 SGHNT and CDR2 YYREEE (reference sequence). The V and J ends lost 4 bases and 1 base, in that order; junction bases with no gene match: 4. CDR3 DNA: TGTGCCAGCAGCCGACAGGGCTTGAACACCGGGGAGCTGTTTTTT. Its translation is CASSRQGLNTGELFF.

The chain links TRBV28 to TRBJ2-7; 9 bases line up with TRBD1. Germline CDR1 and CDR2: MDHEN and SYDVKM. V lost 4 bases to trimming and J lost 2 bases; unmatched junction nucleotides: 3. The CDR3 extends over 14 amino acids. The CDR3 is CASSSGQGPYEQYF. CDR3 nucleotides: TGTGCCAGCAGTTCGGGACAGGGACCCTACGAGCAGTACTTC.

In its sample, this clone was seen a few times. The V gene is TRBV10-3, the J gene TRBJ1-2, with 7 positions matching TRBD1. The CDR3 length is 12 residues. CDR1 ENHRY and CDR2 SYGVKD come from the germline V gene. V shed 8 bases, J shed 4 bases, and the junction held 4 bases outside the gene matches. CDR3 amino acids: CAIGTEAYGYTF. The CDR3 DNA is TGTGCCATCGGGACAGAGGCCTATGGCTACACCTTC.

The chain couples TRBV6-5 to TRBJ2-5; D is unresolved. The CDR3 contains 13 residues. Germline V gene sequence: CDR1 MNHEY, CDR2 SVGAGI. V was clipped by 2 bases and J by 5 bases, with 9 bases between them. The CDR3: CASSYDSSETQYF. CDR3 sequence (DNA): TGTGCCAGCAGTTACGACTCTTCGGAGACCCAGTACTTC.

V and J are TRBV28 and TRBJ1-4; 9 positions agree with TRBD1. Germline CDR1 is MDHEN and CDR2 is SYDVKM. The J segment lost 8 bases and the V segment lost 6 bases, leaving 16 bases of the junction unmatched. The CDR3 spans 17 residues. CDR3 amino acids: CASRSGTGIKLREKLFF. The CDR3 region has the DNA TGTGCCAGCAGATCCGGGACAGGGATTAAGTTACGGGAAAAACTGTTTTTT.

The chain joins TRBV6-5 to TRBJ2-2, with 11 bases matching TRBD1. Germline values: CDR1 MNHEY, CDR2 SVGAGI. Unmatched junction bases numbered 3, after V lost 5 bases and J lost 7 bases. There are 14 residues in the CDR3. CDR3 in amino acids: CASSGDRGIGELFF. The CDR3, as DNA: TGTGCCAGCAGTGGGGACAGGGGGATCGGGGAGCTGTTTTTT.

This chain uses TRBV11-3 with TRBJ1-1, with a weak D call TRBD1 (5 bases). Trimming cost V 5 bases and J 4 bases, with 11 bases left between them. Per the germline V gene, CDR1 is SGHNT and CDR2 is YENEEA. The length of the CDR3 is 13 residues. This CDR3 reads CASSPQAGTEAFF. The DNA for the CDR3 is TGTGCCAGCAGCCCACAGGCTGGCACTGAAGCTTTCTTT.